Only a few counts were recorded for the clone carrying this T cell receptor beta chain. The antigen is undetermined. For the second PCR, which ran for about 6 to 11 cycles, a sample-barcoded 5' primer and a J-beta primer mix were used. TCRdb processed the 5' RACE reads anew with MiXCR; each CDR3 protein has one entry. The table has hundreds of thousands of distinct CDR3 sequences, about 43% seen once. Extraction of total RNA produced a minimum of 5 micrograms from each sample. The data belong to a study of blood T cells in healthy people across ages. There are 14 residues in the CDR3. V lost 1 base, J lost 4 bases, and 11 bases lay in between. Germline CDR1 DFQATT, CDR2 SNEGSKA (reference sequence). The study's findings and limits: When set beside aged donors, long-lived donors presented more naive CD4+ cells and higher diversity.

The clonotype comes from a man older than 75 in good health. The V and J genes are TRBV20-1 and TRBJ1-3; a weak D match, TRBD1 (5 bases). Sequenced: blood. In DNA form, the CDR3 reads TGCAGTGCTAGAGGGGACCGAGACGGAAACACCATATATTTT. It specifies CSARGDRDGNTIYF.